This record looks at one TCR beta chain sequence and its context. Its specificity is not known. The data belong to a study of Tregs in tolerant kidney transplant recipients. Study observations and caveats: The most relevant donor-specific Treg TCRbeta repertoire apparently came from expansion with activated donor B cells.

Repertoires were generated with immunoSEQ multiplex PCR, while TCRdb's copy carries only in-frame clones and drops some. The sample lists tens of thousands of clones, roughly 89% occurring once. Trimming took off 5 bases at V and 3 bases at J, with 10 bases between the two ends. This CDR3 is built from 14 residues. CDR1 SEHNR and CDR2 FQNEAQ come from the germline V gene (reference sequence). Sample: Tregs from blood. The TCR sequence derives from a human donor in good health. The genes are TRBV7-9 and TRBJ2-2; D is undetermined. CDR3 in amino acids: CASSRNIYTGELFF. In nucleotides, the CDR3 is TGTGCCAGCAGCCGCAATATTTACACCGGGGAGCTGTTTTTT.